This TCR beta chain was identified during a study of vaccination effects on CD4 cells after COVID-19. Using immunoSEQ multiplex PCR, the repertoire was profiled, and TCRdb retains in-frame clones only, with some absent. The table shows 27,000 or so clones, with more than 65% occurring only once. Germline V gene sequence: CDR1 MNHEY, CDR2 SVGAGI. The J segment lost 3 bases and the V segment lost 5 bases, leaving 6 bases of the junction unmatched. The CDR3 extends over 14 amino acids. Antigen-specific CD4+ T cell clonotypes were called by their expansion after viral peptide-pool culture in ViraFEST. CD4+ T cells were isolated after nine to ten days of culture. Vaccinated participants had no history of SARS-CoV-2 infection and tested negative for nucleocapsid antibodies. In regard to this clone: Its specificity is unknown.

General study points: Infection-derived and vaccine-derived clones contracted markedly late after vaccination.

This clonotype was sampled from a human donor who received a COVID-19 vaccine. The chain couples TRBV6-5 to TRBJ1-2; 7 nucleotides agree with TRBD1. Sequenced material: CD4+ T cells from PBMCs cultured with HCoV-NL63 spike peptides, taken before COVID-19 vaccination. CDR3 bases: TGTGCCAGCAGTCCGAGGACAGGCGACTATGGCTACACCTTC. Protein sequence: CASSPRTGDYGYTF.